One and the same sample provided the 13 T cell receptor beta chains below, sequenced in a study of cytomegalovirus exposure and HLA in healthy donors. Profiled with immunoSEQ multiplex PCR; TCRdb holds only in-frame clones, not every one. The sample holds approximately 120,000 clones; almost 90% are singletons and the top ten take approximately 2.3%. The sequenced sample was PBMCs. Receptors originate from a young woman in good health and CMV-seronegative.

This chain uses TRBV5-6 with TRBJ2-7; tentatively, D is TRBD1 (5 bases). Trimming pared 4 bases from V and 8 bases from J, leaving 13 bases between. There are 12 residues in the CDR3. The germline gives CDR1 SGHDT, CDR2 YYEEEE. The CDR3 reads CASSLIQEQQYF. The CDR3 nucleotides read TGTGCCAGCAGCCTAATACAGGAACAGCAGTACTTC.

As DNA, the CDR3 is TGTGCCTGGAGCTCGGGACTCTCGATCAATCAGCCCCAGCATTTT. This gives the protein CAWSSGLSINQPQHF. The rearrangement joins TRBV30 to TRBJ1-5; a possible D gene is TRBD1 (5 bases). This CDR3 is built from 15 residues. Germline CDR1 reads GTSNPN; CDR2 reads SVGIG (reference sequence). V lost 3 bases and J 3 bases, leaving 15 bases between the germline ends. Full variable domain (missing parts from reference TRBV30 and TRBJ1-5): SQTIHQWPATLVQPVGSPLSLECTVEGTSNPNLYWYRQAAGRGLQLLFYSVGIGQISSEVPQNLSASRPQDRQFILSSKKLLLSDSGFYLCAWSSGLSINQPQHFGDGTRLSIL.

The chain couples TRBV5-1 to TRBJ2-3, with D maybe TRBD2 (6 bases). CDR3 length: 13 residues. Germline assignment: CDR1 SGHRS and CDR2 YFSETQ. Trimming removed 4 bases at V and 2 bases at J, with 8 bases between. CDR3 DNA sequence: TGCGCCAGCAGCCCGGGAGACACAGATACGCAGTATTTT. It encodes CASSPGDTDTQYF.

The V gene is TRBV2, the J gene TRBJ1-1; TRBD1 matches at 8 bases. Germline V gives CDR1 SNHLY, CDR2 FYNNEI. This CDR3 has 11 residues. The V and J ends lost 3 bases and 11 bases, in that order; junction bases with no gene match: 2. The chain's CDR3 is CASSEGDRAFF. The CDR3 DNA reads as TGTGCCAGCAGTGAGGGGGACAGGGCTTTCTTT.

This clone occurred once. The chain is built from TRBV28 and TRBJ1-2; D call uncertain. The CDR3 loop spans 12 amino acids. Per germline, CDR1 MDHEN and CDR2 SYDVKM. V was cut by 2 bases and J by 5 bases, with 6 bases left in between. The CDR3 region has the DNA TGTGCCAGCAGTTTACCCCCTTATGGCTACACCTTC. Its translation is CASSLPPYGYTF.

This clone has a handful of counts. The rearrangement uses TRBV7-2 and TRBJ2-1; TRBD2 matches at 9 bases. Germline CDR1 and CDR2: SGHTA and FQGNSA. J was trimmed by 4 bases and V by 5 bases; bases with no gene match: 3. There are 14 residues in the CDR3. The CDR3 reads CASSALAGYNEQFF. In DNA, the CDR3 is TGTGCCAGCAGCGCACTAGCGGGTTACAATGAGCAGTTCTTC. The variable domain in full, with the rest retrieved from reference TRBV7-2 and TRBJ2-1, is GAGVSQSPSNKVTEKGKDVELRCDPISGHTALYWYRQSLGQGLEFLIYFQGNSAPDKSGLPSDRFSAERTGGSVSTLTIQRTQQEDSAVYLCASSALAGYNEQFFGPGTRLTVL.

This clone was detected a few times. This sequence joins TRBV18 and TRBJ2-7; 15 nucleotides agree with TRBD2. The CDR3 consists of 18 residues. Germline CDR1 and CDR2: KGHSH and LQKENI. The junction had 7 bases not matched to a gene; V was cut back by 1 base and J by 3 bases. This CDR3 is CASSPQKGLAGGNYEQYF. CDR3 nucleotide sequence: TGTGCCAGCTCACCACAGAAAGGACTAGCGGGAGGGAACTACGAGCAGTACTTC.

V usage is TRBV14 and J usage is TRBJ2-7; the D gene is possibly TRBD1 (7 bases). Germline CDR1 reads SGHDN; CDR2 reads FVKESK. V lost 3 bases and J lost 2, with 17 bases in between. The CDR3 consists of 16 residues. CDR3 residues: CASSQGLGTETYEQYF. The CDR3 coding sequence is TGTGCCAGCAGCCAGGGACTCGGGACAGAGACCTACGAGCAGTACTTC.

The V gene is TRBV6-5, the J gene TRBJ2-7; no definite D call. The CDR3 contains 14 residues. Trimming took off 0 bases at V and 1 base at J, with 7 bases between the two ends. Germline loops: CDR1 MNHEY, CDR2 SVGAGI. The CDR3 loop reads CASSYSPESYEQYF. The CDR3 DNA reads as TGTGCCAGCAGTTACTCGCCGGAGTCCTACGAGCAGTACTTC.

The chain combines TRBV28 with TRBJ2-5; no firm D call. This CDR3 has 12 residues. V was pared by 5 bases and J by 5 bases, with 9 bases between. From germline, CDR1 is MDHEN and CDR2 SYDVKM. In nucleotides, the CDR3 is TGTGCCAGCAGTATACAGACCGAGACCCAGTACTTC. Residues: CASSIQTETQYF.

This chain joins TRBV5-1 and TRBJ1-2, with D hard to call. The CDR3 runs 14 residues. Trimming removed 1 base at V and 4 bases at J, with 11 bases between. Germline values: CDR1 SGHRS, CDR2 YFSETQ. CDR3 sequence: CASSLNTGGYGYTF. The CDR3 DNA is TGCGCCAGCAGCTTGAACACCGGAGGCTATGGCTACACCTTC.

The table lists this clone with a few counts. The chain uses TRBV29-1 and TRBJ2-3, with 12 positions matching TRBD1. This CDR3 contains 14 residues. Germline V gene sequence: CDR1 SQVTM, CDR2 ANQGSEA. The V gene end was trimmed by 4 bases and the J gene end by 6 bases; junction bases not matched to a gene: 5. The CDR3 region is CSVGEGTGGDTQYF. The CDR3 DNA follows: TGCAGCGTTGGGGAGGGGACAGGGGGCGATACGCAGTATTTT.

The V call is TRBV13, the J call TRBJ1-5; 9 bases fit TRBD1. The V gene end was trimmed by 2 bases and the J gene end by 9 bases; junction bases not matched to a gene: 17. Germline V gene data show CDR1 as PRHDT and CDR2 as FYEKMQ (reference sequence). This CDR3 contains 18 residues. The CDR3 protein is CASSLFLPGRDRVRPQHF. The CDR3 bases are TGTGCCAGCAGCTTATTCTTACCTGGCCGGGACAGGGTTCGGCCCCAGCATTTT.